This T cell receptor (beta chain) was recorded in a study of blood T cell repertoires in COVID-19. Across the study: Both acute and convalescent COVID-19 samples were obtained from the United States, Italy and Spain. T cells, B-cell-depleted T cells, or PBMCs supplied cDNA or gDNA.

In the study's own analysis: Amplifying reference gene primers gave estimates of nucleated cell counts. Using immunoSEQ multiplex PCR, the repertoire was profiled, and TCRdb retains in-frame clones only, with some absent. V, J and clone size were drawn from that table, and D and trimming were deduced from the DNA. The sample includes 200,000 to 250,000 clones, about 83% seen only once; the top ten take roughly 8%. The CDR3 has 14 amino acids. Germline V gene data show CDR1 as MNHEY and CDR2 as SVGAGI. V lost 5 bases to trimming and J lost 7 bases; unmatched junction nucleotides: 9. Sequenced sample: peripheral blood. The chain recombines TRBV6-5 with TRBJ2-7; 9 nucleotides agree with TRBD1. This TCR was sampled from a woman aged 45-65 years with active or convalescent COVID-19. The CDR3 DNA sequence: TGTGCCAGCAGTCCGCCGCGACAGGGGGGTGAGCAGTACTTC. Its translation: CASSPPRQGGEQYF.